The next 11 T cell receptor beta chains were all read from a single sample in a study of cytomegalovirus exposure and HLA in healthy donors. PCR amplification relied on 60 Vbeta primers (plus 13 Jbeta primers). TCRdb keeps only in-frame clones here, not all; method: immunoSEQ multiplex PCR. In the table there are approximately 150,000 clones, around four fifths of which are singletons. The sequencing input was PBMCs. Every receptor here comes from a male donor in good health and CMV-seropositive.

The rearrangement joins TRBV30 to TRBJ2-2, with 7 nucleotides matching TRBD1. V lost 3 bases, J lost 6 bases, and 10 bases stayed unmatched. Germline CDR1 is GTSNPN and CDR2 is SVGIG (reference sequence). The CDR3 is 15 residues long. CDR3 coding DNA: TGTGCCTGGAGCCCGACAGGGCTTAGGGCCGGGGAGCTGTTTTTT. Its protein is CAWSPTGLRAGELFF. The full variable domain, its missing parts supplied by reference TRBV30 and TRBJ2-2, is SQTIHQWPATLVQPVGSPLSLECTVEGTSNPNLYWYRQAAGRGLQLLFYSVGIGQISSEVPQNLSASRPQDRQFILSSKKLLLSDSGFYLCAWSPTGLRAGELFFGEGSRLTVL.

The rearrangement links TRBV5-1 to TRBJ2-2; D may be TRBD2 (5 bases). This CDR3 region has 13 residues. V was trimmed by 8 bases and J by 0 bases, leaving 8 bases between them. The germline V gene has CDR1 SGHRS and CDR2 YFSETQ. The CDR3 protein is CAREEANTGELFF. The CDR3, as DNA: TGCGCCAGGGAGGAAGCGAACACCGGGGAGCTGTTTTTT.

This clone was found once. The chain recombines TRBV13 with TRBJ1-1, with 9 bases matching TRBD1. Trimming removed 5 bases from V and 4 bases from J; junction bases left unmatched: 8. The CDR3 has 15 residues. Germline CDR1 is PRHDT and CDR2 is FYEKMQ (reference sequence). The CDR3 nucleotides read TGTGCCAGCAGCGAGCCGGGACAGGGAGCCACTGAAGCTTTCTTT. Residues: CASSEPGQGATEAFF.

The chain links TRBV15 to TRBJ2-7; maybe TRBD2 (7 bases). This CDR3 is 14 amino acids long. The V end lost 4 bases, the J end lost 3 bases, and 13 bases lay between the germline ends. CDR1 is LNHNV, CDR2 YYDKDF, per germline (reference sequence). In DNA, the CDR3 is TGTGCCACCAGCATAGGGGGGGAGGGCTACGAGCAGTACTTC. Translation gives CATSIGGEGYEQYF. The whole variable domain, remainder taken from reference TRBV15 and TRBJ2-7, is DAMVIQNPRYQVTQFGKPVTLSCSQTLNHNVMYWYQQKSSQAPKLLFHYYDKDFNNEADTPDNFQSRRPNTSFCFLDIRSPGLGDTAMYLCATSIGGEGYEQYFGPGTRLTVT.

The rearrangement links TRBV10-3 to TRBJ2-4; 10 nucleotides match TRBD2. This CDR3 comprises 16 residues. After removal of 3 bases from V and 0 bases from J, the junction contained 2 bases not matched to a gene. Germline V lookup: CDR1 ENHRY, CDR2 SYGVKD. Here the CDR3 reads CAISELAGLAKNIQYF. Here the CDR3 DNA reads TGTGCCATCAGTGAACTAGCGGGGCTAGCCAAAAACATTCAGTACTTC.

This clone is a singleton in its sample. This sequence joins TRBV25-1 and TRBJ1-2; no clear D gene. The length of the CDR3 is 12 residues. Germline V lookup: CDR1 MGHDK, CDR2 SYGVNS. The V gene lost 2 bases and the J gene lost 8 bases, with 9 bases spanning the gap. The DNA for the CDR3 is TGTGCCAGCAGTGAAGAAATCGGGGGCTACACCTTC. It translates to CASSEEIGGYTF.

The chain carries TRBV6-1 and TRBJ1-5; D is unclear. This CDR3 contains 13 residues. CDR1 is MNHNS and CDR2 is SASEGT in the germline V gene. Trimming removed 5 bases at V and 3 bases at J, with 8 bases between. DNA of the CDR3: TGTGCCAGCAGTCCAGTCACCAATCAGCCCCAGCATTTT. Amino acid sequence: CASSPVTNQPQHF.

The CDR3 protein is CASTQGDEQYF. The CDR3 DNA reads TGTGCCAGCACCCAGGGTGACGAGCAGTACTTC. The chain carries TRBV2 and TRBJ2-7, with D maybe TRBD1 (5 bases). This CDR3 is built from 11 residues. Deletions cut 7 bases from V and 5 bases from J, with 9 bases between. Germline V CDR1 and CDR2: SNHLY, FYNNEI.

V gene TRBV9 combines with J gene TRBJ1-4; D might be TRBD1 (6 bases). Germline V lookup: CDR1 SGDLS, CDR2 YYNGEE. The CDR3 has 14 residues. The V end was cut by 0 bases, the J end by 8 bases, with 11 bases between. The CDR3 is CASSVGQGREKLFF. CDR3 coding DNA: TGTGCCAGCAGCGTAGGCCAGGGGAGAGAAAAACTGTTTTTT.

This rearrangement joins TRBV27 to TRBJ2-2; 12 nucleotides line up with TRBD2. CDR3 length: 17 residues. The V gene end was trimmed by 3 bases and the J gene end by 5 bases; junction bases not matched to a gene: 7. CDR1 MNHEY and CDR2 SMNVEV come from the germline V gene (reference sequence). CDR3 DNA sequence: TGTGCCAGCAGTTTTCTAGCGGGGGGGCCGCAGACCGGGGAGCTGTTTTTT. Protein sequence: CASSFLAGGPQTGELFF.

The rearrangement joins TRBV19 to TRBJ1-5; tentative D call: TRBD1 (5 bases). This CDR3 is 14 amino acids long. Looked up from germline, CDR1 is LNHDA and CDR2 is SQIVND (reference sequence). Trimming stripped 7 bases from V and 4 bases from J, with 14 bases between. The CDR3 region has the DNA TGTGCCAGTACCATCTGGGGGGTTAATCAGCCCCAGCATTTT. Amino acid sequence: CASTIWGVNQPQHF.